This T cell receptor (beta chain) was found in a study of neurological immune-mediated disorders. As for the study in general: Among the approximately 35 patients with multiple sclerosis, about 30 were relapsing-remitting, while 3 were secondary progressive.

TCRdb reanalysed the 5' RACE reads using MiXCR and keeps one entry per CDR3 protein. The sample records 27,000 or so distinct CDR3 sequences, 2.5% to 4% being singletons. About this clonotype: A much larger clone sits a single nucleotide away, making a read error possible.

Trimming pared 6 bases from V and 0 bases from J, leaving 3 bases between. Per germline, CDR1 PRHDT and CDR2 FYEKMQ (reference sequence). The CDR3 is 11 residues long. This receptor was taken from a woman aged 25-40 years with multiple sclerosis. The chain is built from TRBV13 and TRBJ2-7; D is undetermined. Sequenced material: PBMCs. The CDR3 nucleotides are TGTGCCAGCAGATCCTCCTACGAGCAGTACTTC. This translates into CASRSSYEQYF.